This T cell receptor (beta chain) derives from a study of read filtering for tumor transcriptome and immune sequencing. About the research overall: Revised staging placed roughly 8 patients in R-ISS I, about 17 in II, more than five in III.

The library was built from roughly 400 ng RNA with molecular barcoded adaptors for alpha/delta and beta/gamma chains. TCRdb processed the reads anew with MiXCR; each CDR3 protein has one entry. The sample has more than 45,000 distinct CDR3 sequences; roughly a fifth are singletons. This clonotype has ten or more counts. Germline lookup yields CDR1 GTSNPN and CDR2 SVGIG (reference sequence). Trimming took 5 bases from V and 8 from J; bases not matched to a gene: 13. This CDR3 has 14 amino acids. The clonotype originates from a donor aged 40 or older with multiple myeloma. Source material: a population of CD138-negative cells sorted from bone marrow. The chain joins TRBV30 to TRBJ1-1, with 8 bases fitting TRBD1. In DNA form, the CDR3 reads TGTGCCTGGGCAGGAGATAGACAGGGGTTCGAAGCTTTCTTT. This codes for CAWAGDRQGFEAFF. Supplemented by reference TRBV30 and TRBJ1-1, the full variable domain reads SQTIHQWPATLVQPVGSPLSLECTVEGTSNPNLYWYRQAAGRGLQLLFYSVGIGQISSEVPQNLSASRPQDRQFILSSKKLLLSDSGFYLCAWAGDRQGFEAFFGQGTRLTVV.